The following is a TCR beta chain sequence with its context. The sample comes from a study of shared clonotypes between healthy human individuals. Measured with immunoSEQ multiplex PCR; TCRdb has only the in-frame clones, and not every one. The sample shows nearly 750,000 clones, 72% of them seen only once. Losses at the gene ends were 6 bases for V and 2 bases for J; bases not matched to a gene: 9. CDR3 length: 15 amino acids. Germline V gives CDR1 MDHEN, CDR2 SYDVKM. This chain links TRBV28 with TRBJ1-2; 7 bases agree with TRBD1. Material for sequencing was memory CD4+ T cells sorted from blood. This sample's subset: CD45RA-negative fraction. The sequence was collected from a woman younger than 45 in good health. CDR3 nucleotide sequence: TGTGCCAGCAGAACAGTGTGGGGACAGAACTATGGCTACACCTTC. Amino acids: CASRTVWGQNYGYTF.